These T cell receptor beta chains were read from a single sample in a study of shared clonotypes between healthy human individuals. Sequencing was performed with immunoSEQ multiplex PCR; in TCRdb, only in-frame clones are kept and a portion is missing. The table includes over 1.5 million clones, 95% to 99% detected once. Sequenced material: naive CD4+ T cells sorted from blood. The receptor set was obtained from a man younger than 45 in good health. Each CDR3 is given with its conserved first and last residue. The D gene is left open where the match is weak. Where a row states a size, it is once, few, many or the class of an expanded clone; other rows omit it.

CDR3aa: CASSFWGTGGLSGANVLTF
CDR3nt: TGTGCCAGCAGCTTTTGGGGGACAGGAGGCCTGTCTGGGGCCAACGTCCTGACTTTC
abundance: NA
d_gene: TRBD1
v_gene: TRBV7-8
len: 19
j_gene: TRBJ2-6

CDR3aa: CASSQAGQIFYGYTF
CDR3nt: TGTGCCAGCAGCCAAGCGGGACAGATTTTCTATGGCTACACCTTC
abundance: NA
d_gene: TRBD1
v_gene: TRBV14
len: 15
j_gene: TRBJ1-2

CDR3aa: CASSIFGVGGIVSEDTQYF
CDR3nt: TGTGCCAGTAGTATTTTTGGTGTTGGGGGAATAGTTTCTGAAGATACGCAGTATTTT
abundance: NA
d_gene: NA
v_gene: TRBV19
len: 19
j_gene: TRBJ2-3

CDR3aa: CASSQEHLLQETQYF
CDR3nt: TGCGCCAGCAGCCAAGAACACCTACTCCAAGAGACCCAGTACTTC
abundance: NA
d_gene: NA
v_gene: TRBV4-1
len: 15
j_gene: TRBJ2-5

CDR3aa: CASSRTINTEAFF
CDR3nt: TGTGCCAGCAGCCGAACAATTAACACTGAAGCTTTCTTT
abundance: NA
d_gene: NA
v_gene: TRBV13
len: 13
j_gene: TRBJ1-1

CDR3aa: CASSLAPGQGYEQYF
CDR3nt: TGTGCCAGCAGCTTGGCCCCGGGACAGGGCTACGAGCAGTACTTC
abundance: NA
d_gene: TRBD1
v_gene: TRBV5-4
len: 15
j_gene: TRBJ2-7

CDR3aa: CATSRDQNIAFF
CDR3nt: TGTGCCACCAGCAGAGATCAGAACATAGCTTTCTTT
abundance: NA
d_gene: NA
v_gene: TRBV15
len: 12
j_gene: TRBJ1-1

CDR3aa: CASRNPGQGAYEQYF
CDR3nt: TGTGCCAGCAGGAACCCGGGACAGGGGGCCTACGAGCAGTACTTC
abundance: NA
d_gene: TRBD1
v_gene: TRBV27
len: 15
j_gene: TRBJ2-7

CDR3aa: CASSLARVDEQFF
CDR3nt: TGTGCCAGCAGCTTAGCCAGGGTGGATGAGCAGTTCTTC
abundance: NA
d_gene: NA
v_gene: TRBV11-2
len: 13
j_gene: TRBJ2-1

CDR3aa: CASSLIAGTNQETQYF
CDR3nt: TGCGCCAGCAGCTTAATAGCGGGAACGAACCAAGAGACCCAGTACTTC
abundance: NA
d_gene: TRBD2
v_gene: TRBV5-1
len: 16
j_gene: TRBJ2-5

CDR3aa: CASSPRDLQPDTQYF
CDR3nt: TGTGCCAGCAGCCCCCGGGACCTTCAGCCAGATACGCAGTATTTT
abundance: NA
d_gene: NA
v_gene: TRBV9
len: 15
j_gene: TRBJ2-3

CDR3aa: CASSLWGGSSNEQFF
CDR3nt: TGTGCCAGCAGCTTATGGGGCGGGAGCTCCAATGAGCAGTTCTTC
abundance: NA
d_gene: TRBD2
v_gene: TRBV7-2
len: 15
j_gene: TRBJ2-1

CDR3aa: CASTPTTYGYTF
CDR3nt: TGTGCCAGCACCCCGACCACCTATGGCTACACCTTC
abundance: NA
d_gene: NA
v_gene: TRBV28
len: 12
j_gene: TRBJ1-2

CDR3aa: CASSDLGSGGILDF
CDR3nt: TGTGCCAGCAGTGATTTAGGGTCGGGCGGTATATTGGATTTT
abundance: NA
d_gene: NA
v_gene: TRBV6-1
len: 14
j_gene: TRBJ1-3

CDR3aa: CASKQGGYEQYF
CDR3nt: TGTGCCAGCAAACAGGGTGGCTACGAGCAGTACTTC
abundance: NA
d_gene: NA
v_gene: TRBV6-5
len: 12
j_gene: TRBJ2-7

CDR3aa: CASSLESYSNQPQHF
CDR3nt: TGTGCCAGCAGTTTAGAGTCCTATAGCAATCAGCCCCAGCATTTT
abundance: NA
d_gene: NA
v_gene: TRBV28
len: 15
j_gene: TRBJ1-5

CDR3aa: CASRSSSLSTDTQYF
CDR3nt: TGTGCCAGCAGGAGTAGTTCATTAAGCACAGATACGCAGTATTTT
abundance: NA
d_gene: NA
v_gene: TRBV27
len: 15
j_gene: TRBJ2-3

CDR3aa: CASSQDPAENTGELFF
CDR3nt: TGCGCCAGCAGCCAAGATCCAGCGGAGAACACCGGGGAGCTGTTTTTT
abundance: NA
d_gene: NA
v_gene: TRBV4-3
len: 16
j_gene: TRBJ2-2

CDR3aa: CASSLYPSGRARETQYF
CDR3nt: TGTGCCAGCAGCTTATATCCCAGCGGGAGGGCCAGAGAGACCCAGTACTTC
abundance: NA
d_gene: TRBD2
v_gene: TRBV13
len: 17
j_gene: TRBJ2-5

CDR3aa: CASSQAGTGRSGELFF
CDR3nt: TGCGCCAGCAGCCAGGCCGGGACAGGGCGGTCCGGGGAGCTGTTTTTT
abundance: NA
d_gene: TRBD1
v_gene: TRBV4-1
len: 16
j_gene: TRBJ2-2

CDR3aa: CASRINGLAGGVGELFF
CDR3nt: TGTGCCAGTAGGATAAACGGACTAGCGGGAGGGGTCGGGGAGCTGTTTTTT
abundance: NA
d_gene: TRBD2
v_gene: TRBV19
len: 17
j_gene: TRBJ2-2

CDR3aa: CASSPAWGQSTEAFF
CDR3nt: TGTGCCAGCAGCCCAGCCTGGGGGCAGAGCACTGAAGCTTTCTTT
abundance: NA
d_gene: NA
v_gene: TRBV5-4
len: 15
j_gene: TRBJ1-1

CDR3aa: CASSLGLETSTDTQYF
CDR3nt: TGCGCCAGCAGCTTGGGCCTAGAGACTAGCACAGATACGCAGTATTTT
abundance: NA
d_gene: NA
v_gene: TRBV5-1
len: 16
j_gene: TRBJ2-3

CDR3aa: CASSLGQIAVQGYF
CDR3nt: TGTGCCAGCAGTTTGGGGCAGATAGCGGTCCAGGGGTACTTC
abundance: NA
d_gene: NA
v_gene: TRBV28
len: 14
j_gene: TRBJ2-7

CDR3aa: CASSPMGREGRDTQYF
CDR3nt: TGTGCCAGTAGTCCCATGGGCAGGGAGGGCCGAGATACGCAGTATTTT
abundance: once
d_gene: TRBD2
v_gene: TRBV19
len: 16
j_gene: TRBJ2-3

CDR3aa: CASSFGTSGRNDEQYF
CDR3nt: TGTGCCAGCAGCTTCGGGACTAGCGGGAGAAACGACGAGCAGTACTTC
abundance: NA
d_gene: TRBD2
v_gene: TRBV7-2
len: 16
j_gene: TRBJ2-7

CDR3aa: CSASIGTEAFF
CDR3nt: TGCAGTGCTAGTATAGGCACTGAAGCTTTCTTT
abundance: NA
d_gene: NA
v_gene: TRBV20-1
len: 11
j_gene: TRBJ1-1

CDR3aa: CASSLVFSAGGDGYTF
CDR3nt: TGTGCCAGCAGCTTAGTTTTTTCGGCCGGGGGGGATGGCTACACCTTC
abundance: NA
d_gene: NA
v_gene: TRBV7-2
len: 16
j_gene: TRBJ1-2

CDR3aa: CASSDLPGLAGPYEQYF
CDR3nt: TGTGCCAGCTCAGATCTTCCGGGACTAGCGGGGCCCTACGAGCAGTACTTC
abundance: NA
d_gene: TRBD2
v_gene: TRBV18
len: 17
j_gene: TRBJ2-7

CDR3aa: CASRGTGFADTQYF
CDR3nt: TGTGCCAGCAGAGGGACAGGGTTCGCAGATACGCAGTATTTT
abundance: NA
d_gene: TRBD1
v_gene: TRBV25-1
len: 14
j_gene: TRBJ2-3

CDR3aa: CASSPLSHTYEQYF
CDR3nt: TGTGCCAGCAGCCCTTTATCCCACACCTACGAGCAGTACTTC
abundance: NA
d_gene: NA
v_gene: TRBV9
len: 14
j_gene: TRBJ2-7

CDR3aa: CASTKAGSRNTEAFF
CDR3nt: TGTGCCAGCACGAAGGCAGGGAGCCGGAACACTGAAGCTTTCTTT
abundance: NA
d_gene: NA
v_gene: TRBV2
len: 15
j_gene: TRBJ1-1

CDR3aa: CASTLGQGNQPQHF
CDR3nt: TGTGCCAGCACTCTGGGGCAGGGGAATCAGCCCCAGCATTTT
abundance: NA
d_gene: NA
v_gene: TRBV28
len: 14
j_gene: TRBJ1-5

CDR3aa: CASTPYAGRTGELFF
CDR3nt: TGTGCCAGCACCCCCTACGCAGGGCGCACCGGGGAGCTGTTTTTT
abundance: NA
d_gene: NA
v_gene: TRBV14
len: 15
j_gene: TRBJ2-2

CDR3aa: CASSQGAGTAEQFF
CDR3nt: TGTGCCAGCAGCCAAGGGGCGGGAACGGCTGAGCAGTTCTTC
abundance: NA
d_gene: NA
v_gene: TRBV4-2
len: 14
j_gene: TRBJ2-1

CDR3aa: CASFPPAAGNTGELFF
CDR3nt: TGTGCCAGCTTCCCCCCGGCAGCGGGAAACACCGGGGAGCTGTTTTTT
abundance: NA
d_gene: TRBD2
v_gene: TRBV18
len: 16
j_gene: TRBJ2-2

CDR3aa: CASSYSLMNEQYF
CDR3nt: TGTGCCAGCAGTTACTCGCTAATGAACGAGCAGTACTTC
abundance: NA
d_gene: NA
v_gene: TRBV6-6
len: 13
j_gene: TRBJ2-7

CDR3aa: CASSLRAGGPNEQFF
CDR3nt: TGTGCCAGCAGCTTACGGGCGGGAGGGCCTAATGAGCAGTTCTTC
abundance: NA
d_gene: TRBD2
v_gene: TRBV11-3
len: 15
j_gene: TRBJ2-1

CDR3aa: CAISGWGQNTEAFF
CDR3nt: TGTGCCATCAGTGGATGGGGGCAGAACACTGAAGCTTTCTTT
abundance: NA
d_gene: NA
v_gene: TRBV10-3
len: 14
j_gene: TRBJ1-1

CDR3aa: CASSLGSDSYNEQFF
CDR3nt: TGTGCCAGCAGCTTAGGTAGCGACTCCTACAATGAGCAGTTCTTC
abundance: NA
d_gene: NA
v_gene: TRBV7-2
len: 15
j_gene: TRBJ2-1

CDR3aa: CASSPRGGTETQYF
CDR3nt: TGTGCCAGCTCACCACGAGGGGGGACGGAGACCCAGTACTTC
abundance: NA
d_gene: NA
v_gene: TRBV18
len: 14
j_gene: TRBJ2-5

CDR3aa: CAISEVSGVGTGELFF
CDR3nt: TGTGCCATCAGTGAAGTTTCGGGAGTCGGCACCGGGGAGCTGTTTTTT
abundance: NA
d_gene: NA
v_gene: TRBV10-3
len: 16
j_gene: TRBJ2-2

CDR3aa: CASSDLGSDSYGYTF
CDR3nt: TGTGCCAGCAGTGATTTGGGCAGCGACTCCTATGGCTACACCTTC
abundance: once
d_gene: NA
v_gene: TRBV2
len: 15
j_gene: TRBJ1-2

CDR3aa: CASSLGPGRDTEAFF
CDR3nt: TGTGCCAGCAGCTTAGGTCCAGGGAGGGACACTGAAGCTTTCTTT
abundance: NA
d_gene: NA
v_gene: TRBV7-9
len: 15
j_gene: TRBJ1-1

CDR3aa: CASSPGTGNEQYF
CDR3nt: TGTGCCAGCAGCCCAGGGACAGGGAACGAGCAGTACTTC
abundance: NA
d_gene: TRBD1
v_gene: TRBV9
len: 13
j_gene: TRBJ2-7